This is a list of T cell receptor beta chains from one sample in a study of response to subunit inactivated influenza vaccine. TCRdb analysed the RT-PCR reads with MiXCR anew, one entry per CDR3 protein. The sample has some 300,000 distinct CDR3 sequences; about 20% are singletons. This sample comprised PBMCs from blood, obtained less than 22 months after vaccination. Source of these receptors: a man between 45 and 75 years old who received an inactivated influenza vaccine. The CDR3 runs from the conserved cysteine through the conserved F or W. The D gene is left open where the match is weak. Part of the rows lack a size; the others show once, few, many or a class for expanded clones.

size,V,J,D,CDR3,DNA
many,TRBV5-1,TRBJ2-3,.,CASSLDRGTDTQYF,TGCGCCAGCAGCTTGGACAGAGGCACAGATACGCAGTATTTT
many,TRBV18,TRBJ1-1,.,CASSPAAEAFF,TGTGCCAGCTCACCCGCTGCTGAAGCTTTCTTT
.,TRBV29-1,TRBJ2-4,TRBD1,CSVSVVDRSPNIQYF,TGCAGCGTGAGTGTGGTGGACAGGTCGCCTAACATTCAGTACTTC
.,TRBV20-1,TRBJ1-2,.,CSARDRLYGYTF,TGCAGTGCTAGAGATCGGTTATATGGCTACACCTTC
once,TRBV10-3,TRBJ2-3,.,CAISSPRTDTQYF,TGTGCCATCAGCTCGCCTAGGACAGATACGCAGTATTTT
many,TRBV7-9,TRBJ1-1,.,CASSLDLDTEAFF,TGTGCCAGCAGCTTAGATCTCGACACTGAAGCTTTCTTT
.,TRBV20-1,TRBJ2-1,.,CSARDHSGGLNEQFF,TGCAGTGCTAGAGATCATAGCGGCGGTTTAAATGAGCAGTTCTTC
.,TRBV7-2,TRBJ2-2,.,CASSPLWAGELFF,TGTGCCAGCAGCCCCCTTTGGGCCGGGGAGCTGTTTTTT
few,TRBV5-6,TRBJ2-7,.,CASSLVRNYEQYF,TGTGCCAGCAGCTTGGTCAGAAACTACGAGCAGTACTTC
many,TRBV7-2,TRBJ1-5,.,CASSFGENQPQHF,TGTGCCAGCAGCTTCGGGGAGAATCAGCCCCAGCATTTT
many,TRBV5-1,TRBJ1-1,TRBD1,CASSLQGFDTEAFF,TGCGCCAGCAGCTTACAGGGGTTCGACACTGAAGCTTTCTTT
few,TRBV7-9,TRBJ1-1,TRBD1,CASSRWDSEAFF,TGTGCCAGCAGCCGATGGGACAGTGAAGCTTTCTTT
.,TRBV11-2,TRBJ2-3,.,CASSLVSGPDTQYF,TGTGCCAGCAGCTTAGTATCTGGTCCAGATACGCAGTATTTT
.,TRBV5-5,TRBJ1-1,TRBD1,CASSLAPGGRDTEAFF,TGTGCCAGCAGCTTGGCACCAGGGGGGAGGGACACTGAAGCTTTCTTT
.,TRBV5-4,TRBJ1-2,.,CASSLGLAANYGYTF,TGTGCCAGCAGCTTGGGGTTGGCCGCTAACTATGGCTACACCTTC
few,TRBV20-1,TRBJ1-5,.,CSARDYKGLGQPQHF,TGCAGTGCTAGAGATTATAAGGGATTGGGGCAGCCCCAGCATTTT
many,TRBV7-2,TRBJ1-1,.,CASSDPQVPSNTEAFF,TGTGCCAGCAGCGACCCTCAGGTTCCCTCGAACACTGAAGCTTTCTTT
.,TRBV5-5,TRBJ1-3,.,CASSYVPGHDNSGNTIYF,TGTGCCAGCAGTTATGTCCCGGGACATGATAACTCTGGAAACACCATATATTTT
once,TRBV12-3/TRBV12-4,TRBJ2-2,.,CASGPGATNTGELFF,TGTGCCAGCGGACCGGGGGCTACGAACACCGGGGAGCTGTTTTTT
.,TRBV29-1,TRBJ2-7,.,CSVGGRSYEQYF,TGCAGCGTCGGAGGCCGATCTTACGAGCAGTACTTC
few,TRBV11-2,TRBJ2-2,.,CASSPLAGTNTGELFF,TGTGCCAGCAGCCCTTTAGCCGGGACGAACACCGGGGAGCTGTTTTTT
.,TRBV12-3/TRBV12-4,TRBJ2-1,TRBD2,CASSLTPGLLGEQFF,TGTGCCAGCAGTCTAACACCGGGACTACTAGGTGAGCAGTTCTTC
.,TRBV10-2,TRBJ1-5,TRBD1,CASTGTGGSQPQHF,TGCGCCAGCACCGGGACAGGGGGCAGTCAGCCCCAGCATTTT
.,TRBV4-3,TRBJ1-3,TRBD1,CASSQDGGRQGAAGNTIYF,TGCGCCAGCAGCCAAGATGGGGGGAGACAGGGGGCAGCTGGAAACACCATATATTTT
.,TRBV7-8,TRBJ1-1,.,CASSTSGGYTEAFF,TGTGCCAGCAGCACTAGCGGGGGTTACACTGAAGCTTTCTTT
few,TRBV4-3,TRBJ1-6,.,CASSQAWEGNGSPLHF,TGCGCCAGCAGCCAAGCGTGGGAGGGGAACGGTTCACCCCTCCACTTT
.,TRBV4-2,TRBJ2-5,TRBD2,CASSHGTSGSQETQYF,TGTGCCAGCAGCCACGGGACTAGCGGGAGTCAAGAGACCCAGTACTTC
.,TRBV12-3/TRBV12-4,TRBJ2-7,TRBD1,CASSPRRGQGQQYF,TGTGCCAGCAGTCCTAGGAGGGGACAGGGCCAGCAGTACTTC
few,TRBV13,TRBJ1-1,.,CASSSQRGPEAFF,TGTGCCAGCAGCTCTCAGAGGGGTCCTGAAGCTTTCTTT
once,TRBV6-5,TRBJ2-1,TRBD1,CASSYRDSYNEQFF,TGTGCCAGCAGCTACAGGGACAGTTACAATGAGCAGTTCTTC
many,TRBV27,TRBJ1-2,.,CASSFGPNYGYTF,TGTGCCAGCAGTTTTGGACCTAACTATGGCTACACCTTC
.,TRBV12-3/TRBV12-4,TRBJ1-2,.,CASSFSGDCYTF,TGTGCCAGCAGTTTTTCCGGGGATTGCTACACCTTC
few,TRBV20-1,TRBJ1-5,TRBD1,CSALDRVDQPQHF,TGCAGTGCTTTGGACAGGGTGGATCAGCCCCAGCATTTT
.,TRBV27,TRBJ1-5,.,CASSLWGNQPQHF,TGTGCCAGCAGTTTATGGGGGAATCAGCCCCAGCATTTT
.,TRBV4-1,TRBJ2-6,TRBD1,CASSARQGANSGANVLTF,TGCGCCAGCAGCGCCAGACAGGGGGCGAACTCTGGGGCCAACGTCCTGACTTTC
.,TRBV4-3,TRBJ1-2,.,CASSQDNIGGYTF,TGCGCCAGCAGCCAAGACAATATAGGTGGCTACACCTTC
few,TRBV24-1,TRBJ1-1,.,CATSDTGVSEAFF,TGTGCCACCAGTGATACAGGAGTTTCTGAAGCTTTCTTT
.,TRBV20-1,TRBJ1-6,TRBD1,CSARPGTANSPLHF,TGCAGTGCTAGACCCGGGACAGCTAATTCACCCCTCCACTTT
.,TRBV28,TRBJ1-2,.,CASSRYGYTF,TGTGCCAGCAGCCGGTATGGCTACACCTTC
many,TRBV25-1,TRBJ1-2,.,CASSGGGTYGYTF,TGTGCCAGCAGTGGGGGGGGGACCTATGGCTACACCTTC
.,TRBV20-1,TRBJ2-5,.,CSATTPSLETQYF,TGCAGTGCTACCACACCTAGTCTGGAGACCCAGTACTTC
few,TRBV5-5,TRBJ1-5,.,CASSVGMGSNQPQHF,TGTGCCAGCAGCGTGGGTATGGGTAGCAATCAGCCCCAGCATTTT
.,TRBV3-1,TRBJ2-1,.,CASSQGREGEQFF,TGTGCCAGCAGCCAAGGGCGGGAAGGTGAGCAGTTCTTC
.,TRBV29-1,TRBJ1-2,TRBD1,CSAYTGGSNYGYTF,TGCAGCGCTTACACAGGGGGTTCTAACTATGGCTACACCTTC
.,TRBV20-1,TRBJ2-3,.,CSARGRGGTDTQYF,TGCAGTGCTAGAGGGAGGGGGGGCACAGATACGCAGTATTTT
.,TRBV7-2,TRBJ2-1,.,CASSPGGGNEQFF,TGTGCCAGCAGCCCAGGGGGGGGAAATGAGCAGTTCTTC
few,TRBV7-3,TRBJ1-2,TRBD1,CASSTGTGDYGYTF,TGTGCCAGCAGCACCGGGACAGGGGACTATGGCTACACCTTC